This T cell receptor beta chain was documented in a study of blood T cell repertoires in COVID-19. Study overall: Specimens from acute and convalescent COVID-19 originated in the United States, Italy and Spain.

CDR1 KGHSH and CDR2 LQKENI come from the germline V gene. This CDR3 comprises 16 residues. Trimming took 3 bases from V and 2 from J, leaving 13 bases between them. The repertoire was sequenced with immunoSEQ multiplex PCR; TCRdb's copy has only in-frame clones and lacks some. The table has around 230,000 clones, less than 90% seen once. The specimen was PBMCs or T cells enriched from blood (not recorded which). This sequence was found in a woman under 40 who had recovered from COVID-19. This chain joins TRBV18 and TRBJ1-4; possible D gene TRBD1, 6 bases. CDR3 amino acids: CASSPKTGTTNEKLFF. The CDR3 DNA sequence: TGTGCCAGCTCACCGAAGACAGGAACGACTAATGAAAAACTGTTTTTT.